Here is one T cell receptor (beta chain) with its context. Antigen: not known. The ends were cut back, 1 base at V and 2 bases at J, with 5 bases in the middle. The CDR3 length is 13 residues. Per the germline V gene, CDR1 is SEHNR and CDR2 is FQNEAQ (reference sequence). The data are from a study of siplizumab effects on memory and regulatory T cells. Findings and limits, study-wide: A mean of about 69% of mappable alloreactive CD4+ clones were Treg-derived with siplizumab, compared with about 28% in controls.

Sequencing was performed with immunoSEQ multiplex PCR; in TCRdb, only in-frame clones are kept and a portion is missing. The profile shows 70,000 or so clones, 75% to 95% of them singletons. The TCR was taken from a human donor in good health. The sample consisted of CD8+ T cells sorted from blood. The chain couples TRBV7-9 to TRBJ1-1, with unresolved D. For the CDR3, the DNA is TGTGCCAGCAGCTTAGAGTTAAACACTGAAGCTTTCTTT. It is translated as CASSLELNTEAFF.